A single sample gave rise to the 22 T cell receptor beta chains below, sequenced in a study of blood T cell repertoires in COVID-19 (TCRdb year 2020). The library was obtained by the immunoSEQ multiplex PCR assay. TCRdb re-hosts the immuneACCESS table, in-frame sequences only. Its copies lack some clones; in the studies checked, an unresolved V gene accounts for under half of them, and the cause for the rest is not known. In this sample the table shows roughly 250,000 clones, roughly 90% of which occur a single time. 2% to 2.5% of the sample lies in the top ten. Material: peripheral blood. The receptors derive from a woman aged 35 to 49 who had recovered from COVID-19.

V gene TRBV7-9 combines with J gene TRBJ1-6; tentatively, D is TRBD1 (6 bases). The CDR3 totals 16 residues. CDR1 and CDR2 (germline): SEHNR, FQNEAQ (reference sequence). V shed 5 bases and J shed 7 bases, with 18 bases lying between them. The CDR3, as DNA: TGTGCCAGCAGCCGCGATGGACAGTCTGGGAATTCACCCCTCCACTTT. It encodes CASSRDGQSGNSPLHF. Based on the CDR3 plus reference TRBV7-9 and TRBJ1-6, the full variable domain is DTGVSQNPRHKITKRGQNVTFRCDPISEHNRLYWYRQTLGQGPEFLTYFQNEAQLEKSRLLSDRFSAERPKGSFSTLEIQRTEQGDSAMYLCASSRDGQSGNSPLHFGNGTRLTVT.

The CDR3 loop is CASSLQQGRPGNTIYF. CDR3 DNA: TGTGCCAGCAGCTTACAACAGGGGCGGCCTGGAAACACCATATATTTT. The chain employs TRBV11-2 and TRBJ1-3; 7 bases are a match to TRBD1. This CDR3 is built from 16 residues. From germline, CDR1 is SGHAT and CDR2 FQNNGV. Trimming at V came to 2 bases and at J to 2 bases, leaving 6 bases not matched to a gene.

The chain employs TRBV5-1 and TRBJ2-2; D gene unclear. Deletions cut 1 base from V and 4 bases from J, with 8 bases between. The CDR3 totals 14 residues. Germline V gene data show CDR1 as SGHRS and CDR2 as YFSETQ. CDR3 coding DNA: TGCGCCAGCAGCTTGTCCGGTCTCACCGGGGAGCTGTTTTTT. Its protein is CASSLSGLTGELFF.

This sequence joins TRBV5-6 and TRBJ2-7, with 10 bases matching TRBD1. With V trimmed by 4 bases and J by 4 bases, 5 bases remained unmatched. CDR1 is SGHDT and CDR2 is YYEEEE in the germline V gene. The CDR3 covers 14 residues. CDR3 sequence reads: CASSLGQGVYEQYF. Here the CDR3 DNA reads TGTGCCAGCAGCCTCGGACAGGGGGTGTACGAGCAGTACTTC.

This rearrangement joins TRBV7-2 to TRBJ1-4; D gene ambiguous. The CDR3 has 14 residues. V gave up 2 bases and J gave up 10 bases, with 14 bases separating them. Germline values: CDR1 SGHTA, CDR2 FQGNSA. The CDR3 DNA sequence: TGTGCCAGCAGCTTAATGGCCCCTGAGGGAAAACTGTTTTTT. Amino acid sequence: CASSLMAPEGKLFF.

As DNA, the CDR3 is TGTGCCAGCTCACCAGCCAGCGGGGAAGAGACCCAGTACTTC. Residues: CASSPASGEETQYF. The rearrangement uses TRBV18 and TRBJ2-5, with 7 positions matching TRBD2. The V segment lost 2 bases and the J segment 3 bases; nucleotides outside the gene matches: 3. Germline CDR1 reads KGHSH; CDR2 reads LQKENI. The CDR3 spans 14 residues.

The chain links TRBV7-9 to TRBJ2-7; no definite D call. Trimming removed 5 bases at V and 1 base at J, with 6 bases between. Germline V lookup: CDR1 SEHNR, CDR2 FQNEAQ (reference sequence). The CDR3 is 12 amino acids. CDR3 residues: CASSMSSYEQYF. For the CDR3, the DNA is TGTGCCAGCAGCATGTCGTCCTACGAGCAGTACTTC.

The gene calls are TRBV7-2 and TRBJ1-2, with 7 bases fitting TRBD1. J gave up 4 bases and V 1 base, and 0 bases lay outside the gene matches. CDR3 size: 13 residues. Germline V gives CDR1 SGHTA, CDR2 FQGNSA. The CDR3 spells CASSLDRGYGYTF. CDR3 sequence (DNA): TGTGCCAGCAGCTTAGACAGGGGCTATGGCTACACCTTC.

This chain connects TRBV5-1 to TRBJ2-7; possibly TRBD2 for D (5 bases). Germline CDR1 SGHRS, CDR2 YFSETQ. The ends were cut back, 2 bases at V and 0 bases at J, with 12 bases in the middle. This CDR3 is built from 15 residues. CDR3 nucleotide sequence: TGCGCCAGCAGCTTACAAGGCGGGCGCTCCTACGAGCAGTACTTC. It is translated as CASSLQGGRSYEQYF.

The chain couples TRBV11-3 to TRBJ2-3; 7 nucleotides align to TRBD2. There are 15 residues in the CDR3. After removal of 5 bases from V and 1 base from J, the junction contained 6 bases not matched to a gene. CDR1 and CDR2 (germline): SGHNT, YENEEA. The CDR3 loop is CASSQRAGGTDTQYF. Here the CDR3 DNA reads TGTGCCAGCAGCCAAAGGGCGGGGGGCACAGATACGCAGTATTTT.

V usage is TRBV7-2 and J usage is TRBJ2-2; TRBD1 might be the D (7 bases). CDR1 and CDR2 (germline): SGHTA, FQGNSA. The length of the CDR3 is 16 residues. Trimming took off 5 bases at V and 6 bases at J, with 19 bases between the two ends. The CDR3 here is CASSPWGDRGAGELFF. DNA for the CDR3: TGTGCCAGCAGCCCCTGGGGGGACAGAGGGGCCGGGGAGCTGTTTTTT. The full variable domain, rest sourced from reference TRBV7-2 and TRBJ2-2, is GAGVSQSPSNKVTEKGKDVELRCDPISGHTALYWYRQSLGQGLEFLIYFQGNSAPDKSGLPSDRFSAERTGGSVSTLTIQRTQQEDSAVYLCASSPWGDRGAGELFFGEGSRLTVL.

For the CDR3, the DNA is TGTGCCAGCAGCTTAGCGCCATGGACGGACTCCTATGGCTACACCTTC. Amino acids: CASSLAPWTDSYGYTF. This chain uses TRBV7-2 with TRBJ1-2; D ambiguous. CDR3 size: 16 residues. Germline V gene sequence: CDR1 SGHTA, CDR2 FQGNSA. V lost 0 bases and J lost 4, with 15 bases in between.

This chain links TRBV6-5 with TRBJ1-2; 7 bases are shared with TRBD1. CDR1 is MNHEY, CDR2 SVGAGI, per germline. V trimming: 6 bases; J trimming: 4 bases; junction bases outside the gene matches: 8. The CDR3 is 14 residues long. This CDR3 is CASSPDREIYGYTF. The CDR3 nucleotides are TGTGCCAGCAGCCCCGACAGGGAAATCTATGGCTACACCTTC.

This clone occurred a few times. The chain combines TRBV5-1 with TRBJ2-7, with TRBD2 matching over 11 bases. V was clipped by 3 bases and J by 2 bases; unmatched bases: 1. The CDR3 covers 14 residues. CDR1 is SGHRS and CDR2 is YFSETQ in the germline V gene. The CDR3, as DNA: TGCGCCAGCAGCTCGACTAGCGGGACCTACGAGCAGTACTTC. Amino acids: CASSSTSGTYEQYF.

The chain is built from TRBV11-3 and TRBJ2-1; TRBD2 matches 10 bases. The CDR3 runs 15 residues. Germline CDR1 reads SGHNT; CDR2 reads YENEEA. The junction had 4 bases not matched to a gene; V was cut back by 0 bases and J by 8 bases. CDR3 nucleotide sequence: TGTGCCAGCAGCTTAGAAGGTAGCGGGGGGTATGAGCAGTTCTTC. The encoded protein is CASSLEGSGGYEQFF.

This clone has a count of ten or more. CDR3 residues: CAISESLVVTGTKNIQYF. In nucleotides, the CDR3 is TGTGCCATCAGTGAGTCCCTTGTCGTGACAGGGACGAAAAACATTCAGTACTTC. The chain is built from TRBV10-3 and TRBJ2-4, with 7 nucleotides matching TRBD1. The CDR3 has 18 residues. V gave up 0 bases and J gave up 4 bases; unmatched junction bases: 12. Germline V CDR1 and CDR2: ENHRY, SYGVKD.

This rearrangement joins TRBV27 to TRBJ2-1, with D hard to call. The CDR3 sequence is 14 residues long. V gave up 0 bases and J gave up 7 bases, with 10 bases separating them. In germline, CDR1 is MNHEY, CDR2 SMNVEV (reference sequence). CDR3: CASSLSPLRNEQFF. The CDR3 DNA is TGTGCCAGCAGTTTATCGCCCCTACGGAATGAGCAGTTCTTC.

The V call is TRBV2, the J call TRBJ1-5; 8 nucleotides line up with TRBD1. V was clipped by 7 bases and J by 4 bases; unmatched bases: 12. The CDR3 runs to 16 residues. The germline CDR1 and CDR2 sequences are SNHLY and FYNNEI. CDR3 residues: CASTAGQVGKNQPQHF. The CDR3 nucleotides read TGTGCCAGCACTGCGGGACAGGTGGGGAAGAATCAGCCCCAGCATTTT.

The chain carries TRBV11-2 and TRBJ2-3; D remains ambiguous. This CDR3 is 16 amino acids long. The V end was cut by 4 bases, the J end by 4 bases, with 18 bases between. CDR1 is SGHAT, CDR2 FQNNGV, per germline. The CDR3 here is CASSSPSRHLADTQYF. The CDR3 DNA reads as TGTGCCAGCAGCTCGCCCTCTAGGCACCTCGCAGATACGCAGTATTTT. Looking up the rest from reference TRBV11-2 and TRBJ2-3 gives the full variable domain: EAGVAQSPRYKIIEKRQSVAFWCNPISGHATLYWYQQILGQGPKLLIQFQNNGVVDDSQLPKDRFSAERLKGVDSTLKIQPAKLEDSAVYLCASSSPSRHLADTQYFGPGTRLTVL.

The chain couples TRBV9 to TRBJ2-3; 12 positions match TRBD2. Per the germline V gene, CDR1 is SGDLS and CDR2 is YYNGEE. This CDR3 has 18 amino acids. The junction had 8 bases not matched to a gene; V was cut back by 0 bases and J by 3 bases. In nucleotides, the CDR3 is TGTGCCAGCAGCGTAGGGTCCCTAGCGGGAGGGAGAACAGATACGCAGTATTTT. Its translation is CASSVGSLAGGRTDTQYF.

The gene calls are TRBV5-1 and TRBJ2-3; TRBD2 might be the D (6 bases). The germline V gene encodes CDR1 SGHRS and CDR2 YFSETQ. CDR3 length equals 14 residues. With 0 bases removed from V and 3 bases from J, the gap between germline ends came to 8 bases. The CDR3 DNA follows: TGCGCCAGCAGCTTGGAGGCGGGGACAGATACGCAGTATTTT. Translation gives CASSLEAGTDTQYF.

This chain connects TRBV7-9 to TRBJ1-4, with 9 bases identical to TRBD1. The CDR3 has 15 amino acids. Germline V gives CDR1 SEHNR, CDR2 FQNEAQ (reference sequence). Losses at the gene ends were 3 bases for V and 7 bases for J; bases not matched to a gene: 6. The CDR3 protein is CASSLPGQGSEKLFF. The DNA of the CDR3 is TGTGCCAGCAGCTTGCCGGGACAGGGTAGTGAAAAACTGTTTTTT.